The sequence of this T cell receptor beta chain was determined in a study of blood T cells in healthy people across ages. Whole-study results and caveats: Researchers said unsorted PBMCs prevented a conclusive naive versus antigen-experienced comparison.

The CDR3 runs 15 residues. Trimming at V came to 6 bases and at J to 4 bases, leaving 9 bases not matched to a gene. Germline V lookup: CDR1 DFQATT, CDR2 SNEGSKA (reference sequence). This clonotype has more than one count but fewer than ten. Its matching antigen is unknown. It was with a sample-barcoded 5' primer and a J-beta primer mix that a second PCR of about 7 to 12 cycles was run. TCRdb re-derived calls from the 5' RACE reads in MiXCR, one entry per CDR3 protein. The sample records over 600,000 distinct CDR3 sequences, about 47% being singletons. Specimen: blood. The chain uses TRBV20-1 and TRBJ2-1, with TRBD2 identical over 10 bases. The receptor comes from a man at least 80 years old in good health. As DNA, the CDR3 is TGCAGTGCCACGCCTCTAGCGGGAGAATACAATGAGCAGTTCTTC. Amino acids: CSATPLAGEYNEQFF.